A single T cell receptor (beta chain) is shown here with its context. Those enrolled in Seattle joined during active infection and were followed longitudinally afterward. J gave up 3 bases and V 5 bases, and 6 bases lay outside the gene matches. The germline V gene has CDR1 KGHSH and CDR2 LQKENI. This CDR3 is built from 14 residues. These data are taken from a study of blood T cell repertoires in COVID-19. In the study overall: Donors in the United States, Italy and Spain gave samples during acute or convalescent COVID-19. T cells, B-cell-depleted T cells, or PBMCs provided the cDNA or gDNA that served as material.

Original methodology: Estimates of nucleated cell counts were drawn from the amplification of reference gene primers. Sequencing was performed with immunoSEQ multiplex PCR; in TCRdb, only in-frame clones are kept and a portion is missing. V, J and clone size were drawn from that table, and D and trimming were deduced from the DNA. This sample yields around 330,000 clones, of which approximately 89% are seen a single time; 1.6% belongs to the top ten. Sequencing used peripheral blood. This clonotype originated in a woman aged 30 to 39 with COVID-19, enrolled during active disease. The chain links TRBV18 to TRBJ1-1; TRBD1 matches at 7 bases. The CDR3 loop reads CASSARDRDTEAFF. The CDR3 DNA is TGTGCCAGCTCAGCGAGAGACAGGGACACTGAAGCTTTCTTT.